The 20 T cell receptor beta chains given below trace back to one sample, sequenced in a study of T cells in Graves' hyperthyroidism and ophthalmopathy. Amplification yielded TCR beta CDR3 regions, with RNA transcripts as the source. TCR CDR3 underwent first-round RT-PCR with the HTBI primer set. A single record per CDR3 protein comes from TCRdb applying MiXCR to the multiplex PCR reads. This sample has more than 450,000 distinct CDR3 sequences, with approximately 20% found just once. Sequenced: blood. The receptors derive from a man in his forties with Graves' ophthalmopathy.

The chain uses TRBV12-3 or TRBV12-4 and TRBJ2-4; D may match TRBD1 or TRBD2 (6 bases each). CDR3 length: 16 residues. V was shortened by 6 bases and J by 0 bases, with 15 bases between the two germline ends. The CDR3 here is CASSITGRLAKNIQYF. The CDR3 DNA sequence: TGTGCCAGCAGCATTACAGGGAGGCTAGCCAAAAACATTCAGTACTTC.

This clonotype was picked up many times. The V call is TRBV28, the J call TRBJ2-7, with 16 nucleotides matching TRBD2. The germline V gene has CDR1 MDHEN and CDR2 SYDVKM. J was trimmed by 0 bases and V by 5 bases; bases with no gene match: 1. The CDR3 totals 16 residues. CDR3 DNA sequence: TGTGCCAGCAGTGGGACTAGCGGGGGGGTCTCCTACGAGCAGTACTTC. It is translated as CASSGTSGGVSYEQYF.

The J gene is TRBJ2-2, the V gene TRBV30; D is undetermined. V was pared by 3 bases and J by 0 bases, with 11 bases between. The germline V gene encodes CDR1 GTSNPN and CDR2 SVGIG (reference sequence). CDR3 length equals 15 residues. The CDR3 coding sequence is TGTGCCTGGAGAATGAGATCCGCGAACACCGGGGAGCTGTTTTTT. Translated, it gives CAWRMRSANTGELFF.

In this sample, this clonotype turned up a few times. This chain uses TRBV19 with TRBJ2-5; D is uncertain. CDR3 size: 13 residues. Germline-derived CDR1 and CDR2 are LNHDA and SQIVND (reference sequence). The V end was cut by 5 bases, the J end by 4 bases, with 11 bases between. CDR3 sequence reads: CASSFAWGETQYF. CDR3 DNA sequence: TGTGCCAGTAGTTTCGCCTGGGGAGAGACCCAGTACTTC.

The chain couples TRBV20-1 to TRBJ2-1; 7 bases match TRBD2. Losses at the gene ends were 4 bases for V and 6 bases for J; bases not matched to a gene: 9. Looked up from germline, CDR1 is DFQATT and CDR2 is SNEGSKA (reference sequence). CDR3 length equals 14 residues. CDR3 in amino acids: CSANMAGAPNEQFF. The CDR3, as DNA: TGCAGTGCTAATATGGCGGGAGCACCCAATGAGCAGTTCTTC.

This clonotype was observed a handful of times. The chain links TRBV20-1 to TRBJ2-1; TRBD1 matches at 9 bases. Germline V gene sequence: CDR1 DFQATT, CDR2 SNEGSKA (reference sequence). Trimming at V came to 2 bases and at J to 5 bases, leaving 10 bases not matched to a gene. The CDR3 contains 16 residues. The DNA of the CDR3 is TGCAGTGCTAGACCCCTCGACAGGGGGAGGGACAATGAGCAGTTCTTC. This gives the protein CSARPLDRGRDNEQFF.

V usage is TRBV4-1 and J usage is TRBJ2-7; 10 bases are shared with TRBD2. V shed 0 bases and J 5 bases; nucleotides not matched to a gene: 4. The CDR3 runs 15 residues. In germline, CDR1 is MGHRA, CDR2 YSYEKL. CDR3 DNA sequence: TGCGCCAGCAGCCAAGAGAACCTAGCGGGAGACGAGCAGTACTTC. Translating gives CASSQENLAGDEQYF.

This clonotype has a handful of counts. This chain links TRBV6-5 with TRBJ2-1; 8 bases agree with TRBD2. Per the germline V gene, CDR1 is MNHEY and CDR2 is SVGAGI. CDR3 length: 18 amino acids. The V and J ends lost 2 bases and 6 bases, in that order; junction bases with no gene match: 15. The CDR3 protein is CASSYGLAGLRRGNEQFF. The DNA of the CDR3 is TGTGCCAGCAGTTACGGTTTAGCGGGATTACGCCGGGGCAATGAGCAGTTCTTC.

There are a few counts of this clonotype. The CDR3 sequence is CASSAVPRALTYEQYF. The CDR3 nucleotides are TGTGCCAGCAGCGCAGTCCCTAGAGCGCTTACCTACGAGCAGTACTTC. The chain joins TRBV11-2 to TRBJ2-7; D ambiguous. V was pared by 5 bases and J by 2 bases, with 19 bases between. The CDR3 consists of 16 residues. Germline CDR1 is SGHAT and CDR2 is FQNNGV.

This clonotype was recorded at least ten times. In nucleotides, the CDR3 is TGTGCCAGCAGCTCCCCGGACAGTTTATACGATGAGCAGTTCTTC. Its translation is CASSSPDSLYDEQFF. The V and J genes are TRBV2 and TRBJ2-1, with D possibly matching TRBD1 (6 bases). V lost 6 bases to trimming and J lost 8 bases, with 20 bases between them. Germline loops: CDR1 SNHLY, CDR2 FYNNEI. This CDR3 spans 15 amino acids.

This sequence joins TRBV6-1 and TRBJ1-2; possibly TRBD1 for D (5 bases). This CDR3 is 12 amino acids long. Germline V gene sequence: CDR1 MNHNS, CDR2 SASEGT. V was trimmed by 10 bases and J by 4 bases, leaving 13 bases between them. As DNA, the CDR3 is TGTGCCACTCGGGACCGAGCCTATGGCTACACCTTC. It specifies CATRDRAYGYTF.

This clonotype was found once. The chain is built from TRBV27 and TRBJ1-5, with D unclear. The CDR3 loop spans 13 amino acids. The germline V gene has CDR1 MNHEY and CDR2 SMNVEV (reference sequence). Trimming shortened V by 4 bases and J by 7 bases, and 11 bases separated the two germline ends. The CDR3 DNA is TGTGCCAGCAGTTATAAGGCGGCCCAGCCCCAGCATTTT. Residues: CASSYKAAQPQHF.

This clonotype was recorded many times. The chain recombines TRBV18 with TRBJ1-2, with unresolved D. The CDR3 is made up of 14 amino acids. Trimming cost V 0 bases and J 5 bases, with 10 bases left between them. Germline values: CDR1 KGHSH, CDR2 LQKENI. The CDR3 loop reads CASSPPTPYYGYTF. The CDR3 region has the DNA TGTGCCAGCTCACCACCGACCCCCTATTATGGCTACACCTTC. The whole variable domain, filled in from reference TRBV18 and TRBJ1-2, reads NAGVMQNPRHLVRRRGQEARLRCSPMKGHSHVYWYRQLPEEGLKFMVYLQKENIIDESGMPKERFSAEFPKEGPSILRIQQVVRGDSAAYFCASSPPTPYYGYTFGSGTRLTVV.

The rearrangement uses TRBV5-1 and TRBJ1-1, with D perhaps TRBD1 (5 bases). Germline lookup yields CDR1 SGHRS and CDR2 YFSETQ. This CDR3 has 15 amino acids. V was clipped by 2 bases and J by 1 base, with 12 bases between them. The CDR3 reads CASSLSGGGNTEAFF. CDR3 coding DNA: TGCGCCAGCAGCTTAAGCGGGGGGGGGAACACTGAAGCTTTCTTT.

This clonotype has at least ten counts. The V gene is TRBV7-3, the J gene TRBJ1-1; TRBD1 matches 8 bases. Germline assignment: CDR1 SGHTA and CDR2 FQGTGA. This CDR3 spans 15 amino acids. The junction had 5 bases not matched to a gene; V was cut back by 5 bases and J by 0 bases. CDR3 nucleotide sequence: TGTGCCAGCAGCCCGTCAGGGGGCATGAACACTGAAGCTTTCTTT. Its protein is CASSPSGGMNTEAFF.

Points on this clonotype: Given the absence of the conserved phenylalanine or tryptophan at the CDR3 end, a read error is likely. The rearrangement links TRBV28 to TRBJ1-5, with D uncertain. CDR1 and CDR2 (germline): MDHEN, SYDVKM. The CDR3 totals 17 residues. Trimming shortened V by 9 bases and J by 0 bases, and 21 bases separated the two germline ends. The CDR3 protein is CASVGPHFAYSNQPQHL. Written as DNA, the CDR3 is TGTGCCAGTGTCGGACCCCATTTTGCATATAGCAATCAGCCCCAGCATCTT.

The gene calls are TRBV3-1 and TRBJ1-4; D call uncertain. The CDR3 runs 16 residues. Germline CDR1 and CDR2: LGHDT and YNNKEL (reference sequence). Trimming removed 2 bases at V and 1 base at J, with 11 bases between. CDR3: CASSQSGWETNEKLFF. For the CDR3, the DNA is TGTGCCAGCAGCCAAAGCGGGTGGGAAACTAATGAAAAACTGTTTTTT.

V usage is TRBV6-2 or TRBV6-3 and J usage is TRBJ1-1, with D unclear. Germline assignment: CDR1 MNHEY and CDR2 SVGEGT. Trimming shortened V by 7 bases and J by 1 base, and 10 bases separated the two germline ends. The CDR3 sequence is 13 residues long. CDR3 DNA sequence: TGTGCCAGCATCGGGTGGAGGAACACTGAAGCTTTCTTT. It yields the protein CASIGWRNTEAFF.

The chain carries TRBV6-2 or TRBV6-3 and TRBJ2-7; D is tentatively TRBD1 or TRBD2 (5 bases each). CDR1 and CDR2 from the germline V gene are MNHEY and SVGEGT. The CDR3 length is 14 residues. The ends were cut back, 5 bases at V and 7 bases at J, with 18 bases in the middle. CDR3 DNA: TGTGCCAGCAGTGACCCGGGACGGCCCAGGGAGCAGTACTTC. Translation gives CASSDPGRPREQYF.

This clonotype has a handful of counts. The chain uses TRBV6-2 or TRBV6-3 and TRBJ2-5; D gene ambiguous. Germline V gives CDR1 MNHEY, CDR2 SVGEGT. The CDR3 contains 12 residues. V dropped 2 bases and J dropped 5 bases, with 6 bases sitting between them. The CDR3 DNA is TGTGCCAGCAGTTACACGATCGAGACCCAGTACTTC. Translating it yields CASSYTIETQYF.